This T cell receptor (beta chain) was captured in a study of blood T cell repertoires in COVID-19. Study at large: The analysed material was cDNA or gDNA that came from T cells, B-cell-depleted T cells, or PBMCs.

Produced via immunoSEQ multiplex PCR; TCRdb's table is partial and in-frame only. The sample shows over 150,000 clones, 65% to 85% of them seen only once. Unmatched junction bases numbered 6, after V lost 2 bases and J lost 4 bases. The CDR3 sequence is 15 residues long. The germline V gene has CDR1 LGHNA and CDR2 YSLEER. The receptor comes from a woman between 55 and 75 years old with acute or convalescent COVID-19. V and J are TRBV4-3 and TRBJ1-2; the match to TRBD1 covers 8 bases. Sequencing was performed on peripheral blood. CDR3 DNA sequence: TGCGCCAGCAGCCAAAGGACAGGGAGCTTCTATGGCTACACCTTC. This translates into CASSQRTGSFYGYTF.